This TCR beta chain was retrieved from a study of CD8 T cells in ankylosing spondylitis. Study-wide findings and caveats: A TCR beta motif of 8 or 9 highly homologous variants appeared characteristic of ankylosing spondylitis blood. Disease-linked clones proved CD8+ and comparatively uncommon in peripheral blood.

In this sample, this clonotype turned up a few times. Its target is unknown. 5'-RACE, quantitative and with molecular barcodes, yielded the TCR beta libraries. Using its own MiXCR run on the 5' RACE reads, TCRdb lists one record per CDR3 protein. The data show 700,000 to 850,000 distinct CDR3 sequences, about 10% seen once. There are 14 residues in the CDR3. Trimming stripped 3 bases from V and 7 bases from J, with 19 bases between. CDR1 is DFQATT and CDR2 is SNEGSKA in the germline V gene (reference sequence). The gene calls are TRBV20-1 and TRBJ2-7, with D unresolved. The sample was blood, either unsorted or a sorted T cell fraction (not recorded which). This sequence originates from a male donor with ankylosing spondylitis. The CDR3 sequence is CSARVPGGLEEQYF. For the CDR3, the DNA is TGCAGTGCTAGGGTACCGGGTGGTTTGGAAGAGCAGTACTTC.